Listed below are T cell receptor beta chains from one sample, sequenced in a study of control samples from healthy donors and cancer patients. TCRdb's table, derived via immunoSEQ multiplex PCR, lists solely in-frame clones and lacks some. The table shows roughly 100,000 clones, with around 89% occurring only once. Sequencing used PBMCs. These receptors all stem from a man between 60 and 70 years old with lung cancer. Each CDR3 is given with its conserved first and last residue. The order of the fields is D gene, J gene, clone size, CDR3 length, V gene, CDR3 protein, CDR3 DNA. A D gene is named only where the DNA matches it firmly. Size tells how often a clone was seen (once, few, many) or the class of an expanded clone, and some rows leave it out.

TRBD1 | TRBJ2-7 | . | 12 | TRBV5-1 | CASTGQGGEQYF | TGCGCCAGCACCGGACAGGGCGGCGAGCAGTACTTC
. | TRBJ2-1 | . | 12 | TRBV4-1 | CASSGGPGEQFF | TGCGCCAGCAGCGGGGGGCCGGGTGAGCAGTTCTTC
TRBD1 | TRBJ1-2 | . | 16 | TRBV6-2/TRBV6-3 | CASSHLTDRDHYGYTF | TGTGCCAGCAGTCACCTAACCGACAGGGATCACTATGGCTACACCTTC
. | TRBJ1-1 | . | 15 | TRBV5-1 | CASSWGTSSNTEAFF | TGCGCCAGCAGCTGGGGGACATCCTCGAACACTGAAGCTTTCTTT
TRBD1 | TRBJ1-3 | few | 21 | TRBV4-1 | CASSRLRDSTTFLHSGNTIYF | TGCGCCAGCAGCCGCTTGAGGGACAGTACGACCTTCCTTCACTCTGGAAACACCATATATTTT
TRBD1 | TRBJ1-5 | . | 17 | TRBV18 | CASSATGSPISNQPQHF | TGTGCCAGCTCAGCGACAGGGTCTCCGATTAGCAATCAGCCCCAGCATTTT
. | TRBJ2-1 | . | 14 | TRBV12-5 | CASGFQGYYNEQFF | TGTGCTAGTGGTTTTCAGGGGTACTACAATGAGCAGTTCTTC
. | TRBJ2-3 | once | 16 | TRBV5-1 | CASSLDGTGSTDTQYF | TGCGCCAGCAGCTTGGATGGGACTGGGAGCACAGATACGCAGTATTTT
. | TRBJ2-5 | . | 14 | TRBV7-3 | CASSASRVSETQYF | TGTGCCAGCAGCGCCAGCAGGGTATCAGAGACCCAGTACTTC
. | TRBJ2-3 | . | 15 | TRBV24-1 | CATSSGGTATDTQYF | TGTGCCACCAGTTCCGGGGGGACAGCAACAGATACGCAGTATTTT
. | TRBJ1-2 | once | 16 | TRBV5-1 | CASSPSGGRLNYGYTF | TGCGCCAGCAGCCCATCCGGGGGGAGGCTAAACTATGGCTACACCTTC
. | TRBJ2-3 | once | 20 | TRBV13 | CASSSGTPLTSSESTDTQYF | TGTGCCAGCAGCTCAGGCACCCCACTCACCTCTAGCGAATCCACAGATACGCAGTATTTT
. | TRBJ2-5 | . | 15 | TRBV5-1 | CASMKRTDMSGTQYF | TGCGCCAGCATGAAAAGAACCGACATGTCAGGGACCCAGTACTTC
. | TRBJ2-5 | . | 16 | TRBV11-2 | CASSPLFLARQETQYF | TGTGCCAGCAGCCCCCTCTTTCTAGCGAGACAAGAGACCCAGTACTTC
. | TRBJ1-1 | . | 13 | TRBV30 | CAWSPSRATEAFF | TGTGCCTGGAGTCCCTCTCGGGCCACTGAAGCTTTCTTT
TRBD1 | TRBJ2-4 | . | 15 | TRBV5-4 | CASSKDAGGAGIQYF | TGTGCCAGCAGCAAAGACGCAGGGGGCGCCGGCATTCAGTACTTC
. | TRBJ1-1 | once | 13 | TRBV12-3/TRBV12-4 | CASSFEWHTEAFF | TGTGCCAGCAGTTTTGAATGGCACACTGAAGCTTTCTTT
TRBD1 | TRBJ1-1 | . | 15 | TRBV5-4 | CASSSPTGANTEAFF | TGTGCCAGCAGCTCCCCGACAGGGGCGAACACTGAAGCTTTCTTT
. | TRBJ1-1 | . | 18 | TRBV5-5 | CASSLAWGGPRINTEAFF | TGTGCCAGCAGTCTTGCCTGGGGTGGGCCTCGAATTAACACTGAAGCTTTCTTT
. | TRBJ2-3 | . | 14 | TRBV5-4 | CASSSPASSDTQYF | TGTGCCAGCAGCTCCCCTGCATCGTCAGATACGCAGTATTTT
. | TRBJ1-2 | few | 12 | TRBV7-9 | CASSLSPMGYTF | TGTGCCAGCAGCTTGAGCCCTATGGGCTACACCTTC
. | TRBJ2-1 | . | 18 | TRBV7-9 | CASSLGINLRGTFDEQFF | TGTGCCAGCAGCTTAGGAATAAACCTCAGGGGCACCTTCGATGAGCAGTTCTTC
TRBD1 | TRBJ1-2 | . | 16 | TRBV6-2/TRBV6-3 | CASSSPGQGIGNGYTF | TGTGCCAGCAGTTCACCGGGACAGGGGATTGGAAATGGCTACACCTTC
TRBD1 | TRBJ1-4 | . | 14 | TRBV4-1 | CASSLRGGNEKLFF | TGCGCCAGCAGCCTCAGGGGGGGTAATGAAAAACTGTTTTTT
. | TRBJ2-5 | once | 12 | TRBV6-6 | CASSTPEETQYF | TGTGCCAGCAGTACCCCCGAAGAGACCCAGTACTTC
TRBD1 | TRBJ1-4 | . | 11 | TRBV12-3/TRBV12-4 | CASRDREKLFF | TGTGCCAGCAGGGACAGGGAAAAACTGTTTTTT
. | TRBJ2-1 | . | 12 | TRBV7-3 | CASSLGQNEQFF | TGTGCCAGCAGCCTCGGACAGAATGAGCAGTTCTTC
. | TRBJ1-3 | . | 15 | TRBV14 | CASSSPRTQGNTIYF | TGTGCCAGCAGCTCCCCCCGGACACAAGGAAACACCATATATTTT
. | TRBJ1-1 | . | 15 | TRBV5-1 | CASSLTGTPYTEAFF | TGCGCCAGCAGCTTAACCGGGACTCCTTACACTGAAGCTTTCTTT
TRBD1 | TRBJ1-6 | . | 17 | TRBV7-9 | CASSPWEAGGNNSPLHF | TGTGCCAGCAGCCCGTGGGAGGCAGGGGGCAATAATTCACCCCTCCACTTT
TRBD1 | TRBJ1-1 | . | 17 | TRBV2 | CASLSESTGTGVTEAFF | TGTGCCAGCCTTTCAGAATCTACCGGGACAGGGGTTACTGAAGCTTTCTTT
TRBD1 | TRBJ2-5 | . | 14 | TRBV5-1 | CASSSGTGIETQYF | TGCGCCAGCAGCTCCGGGACAGGGATAGAGACCCAGTACTTC
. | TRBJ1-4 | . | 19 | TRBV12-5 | CASGLVRDGTTATNEKLFF | TGTGCTAGTGGTTTGGTACGCGACGGCACTACCGCAACTAATGAAAAACTGTTTTTT
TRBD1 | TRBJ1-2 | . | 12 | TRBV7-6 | CASSSTGAGYTF | TGTGCCAGCAGCTCCACAGGGGCTGGCTACACCTTC
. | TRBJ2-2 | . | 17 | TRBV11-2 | CASSLCGVMVKHRGAVF | TGTGCCAGCAGCTTATGTGGCGTCATGGTAAAACACCGGGGAGCTGTTTTT
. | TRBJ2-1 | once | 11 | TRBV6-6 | CASSFGPEQFF | TGTGCCAGCAGTTTTGGCCCCGAGCAGTTCTTC
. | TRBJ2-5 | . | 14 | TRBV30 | CALITGGGGETQYF | TGTGCCTTAATCACCGGGGGCGGGGGAGAGACCCAGTACTTC
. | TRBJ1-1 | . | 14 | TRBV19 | CASSRTYDSTEAFF | TGTGCCAGTAGTAGAACCTATGACAGCACTGAAGCTTTCTTT
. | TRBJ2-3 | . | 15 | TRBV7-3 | CASSLAGSRGDTQYF | TGTGCCAGCAGCTTAGCGGGGTCGCGGGGAGATACGCAGTATTTT
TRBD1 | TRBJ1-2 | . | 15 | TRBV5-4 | CASSFGNRGNYGYTF | TGTGCCAGCAGCTTTGGTAACAGGGGAAACTATGGCTACACCTTC
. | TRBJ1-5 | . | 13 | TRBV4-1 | CASSQDLQQPQHF | TGCGCCAGCAGCCAAGATCTCCAGCAGCCCCAGCATTTT
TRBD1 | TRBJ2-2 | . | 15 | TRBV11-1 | CASSPRTGITGELFF | TGTGCCAGCAGCCCACGGACAGGGATCACCGGGGAGCTGTTTTTT
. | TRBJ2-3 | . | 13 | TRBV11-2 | CASSLLAGRHQYF | TGTGCCAGCAGCTTATTGGCAGGACGGCACCAGTATTTT
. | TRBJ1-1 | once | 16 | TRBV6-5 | CASSSPGAWSNTEAFF | TGTGCCAGCAGTTCGCCAGGGGCCTGGTCGAACACTGAAGCTTTCTTT
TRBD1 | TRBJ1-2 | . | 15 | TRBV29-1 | CSVEFRGQRNYGYTF | TGCAGCGTTGAATTTCGGGGACAGCGTAACTATGGCTACACCTTC
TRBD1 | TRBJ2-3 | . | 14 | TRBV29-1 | CSAVRGLSADTQYF | TGCAGCGCGGTGAGGGGGCTTAGCGCAGATACGCAGTATTTT
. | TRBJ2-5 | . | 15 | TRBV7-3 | CASSPRTVPRETQYF | TGTGCCAGCAGCCCTCGGACAGTACCCCGGGAGACCCAGTACTTC
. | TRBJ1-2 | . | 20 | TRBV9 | CASSASPYPSIRGNGGGYTF | TGTGCCAGCAGCGCCTCCCCCTACCCCTCCATCAGGGGTAATGGTGGTGGCTACACCTTC
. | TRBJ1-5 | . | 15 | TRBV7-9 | CASSDGRSSNQPQHF | TGTGCCAGCAGCGATGGACGGTCTAGCAATCAGCCCCAGCATTTT
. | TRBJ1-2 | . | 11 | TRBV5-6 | CASSSERSYTF | TGTGCCAGCAGCTCCGAACGAAGCTACACCTTC
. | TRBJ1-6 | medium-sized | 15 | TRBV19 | CASSIDMGPNSPLHF | TGTGCCAGTAGTATAGATATGGGGCCGAATTCACCCCTCCACTTT
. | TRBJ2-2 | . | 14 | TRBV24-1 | CATRGSGNTGELFF | TGTGCCACCAGGGGCAGCGGGAACACCGGGGAGCTGTTTTTT
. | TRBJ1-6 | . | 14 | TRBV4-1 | CASSQKNAFSPLHF | TGCGCCAGCAGCCAAAAAAACGCCTTTTCACCCCTCCACTTT